The rows below give T cell receptor beta chains drawn from one sample of a study of cytomegalovirus exposure and HLA in healthy donors. Sequencing was performed with immunoSEQ multiplex PCR; in TCRdb, only in-frame clones are kept and a portion is missing. The profile shows roughly 260,000 clones, just under 90% of them singletons. Sequenced material: PBMCs. The receptors were sampled from a man aged 18 to 29 in good health and CMV-seronegative. Each CDR3 is given with its conserved first and last residue. A D gene is named only where the DNA matches it firmly. Clone size is not always given. Where it is, it says once, few, many or a class for expanded clones.

>TRBJ1-2|-|-|TRBV7-7
CASPKGSNYGYTF
TGTGCCAGCCCCAAGGGGTCTAACTATGGCTACACCTTC
>TRBJ1-4|-|TRBD1|TRBV27
CASRPDRGRGESFF
TGTGCCAGCAGACCTGACAGGGGGAGGGGGGAATCCTTCTTT
>TRBJ2-5|-|-|TRBV10-1
CASSEGRGEQETQYF
TGCGCCAGCAGTGAGGGCAGGGGAGAACAAGAGACCCAGTACTTC
>TRBJ2-1|-|-|TRBV9
CASSSSEGSGEQFF
TGTGCCAGCAGCTCTTCGGAGGGCTCGGGTGAGCAGTTCTTC
>TRBJ2-7|-|TRBD1|TRBV15
CATSREGDRAYEQYF
TGTGCCACCAGCAGAGAGGGGGACAGAGCCTACGAGCAGTACTTC
>TRBJ1-1|-|-|TRBV5-6
CASSLGQQKNTEAFF
TGTGCCAGCAGCTTGGGACAGCAGAAGAACACTGAAGCTTTCTTT
>TRBJ2-2|-|-|TRBV11-2
CASRPIRGSTGELFF
TGTGCCAGCCGCCCCATCCGGGGGAGCACCGGGGAGCTGTTTTTT
>TRBJ1-1|-|-|TRBV4-2
CASSQAMGGTNTEAFF
TGTGCCAGCAGCCAAGCCATGGGGGGGACGAACACTGAAGCTTTCTTT
>TRBJ2-7|-|TRBD1|TRBV6-5
CASSLQGANEQYF
TGTGCCAGCAGTTTGCAGGGGGCGAACGAGCAGTACTTC
>TRBJ1-2|-|-|TRBV20-1
CSAPNSGGYTF
TGCAGTGCTCCGAACTCGGGGGGCTACACCTTC
>TRBJ1-2|-|TRBD1|TRBV28
CASSLKDRGPPNYGYTF
TGTGCCAGCAGTTTAAAGGACAGGGGACCTCCTAACTATGGCTACACCTTC
>TRBJ2-5|-|TRBD2|TRBV29-1
CTAGGTQETQYF
TGCACCGCGGGGGGCACCCAAGAGACCCAGTACTTC
>TRBJ1-2|-|TRBD1|TRBV28
CASSNMGTGYGYTF
TGTGCCAGCAGTAATATGGGGACAGGGTATGGCTACACCTTC
>TRBJ2-2|few|-|TRBV19
CASSIQGNTGELFF
TGTGCCAGTAGTATACAGGGTAACACCGGGGAGCTGTTTTTT
>TRBJ2-1|once|-|TRBV11-2
CASSVISGEQFF
TGTGCCAGCAGCGTGATTAGCGGTGAGCAGTTCTTC
>TRBJ2-3|-|TRBD1|TRBV7-7
CASSPTGSDTQYF
TGTGCCAGCAGTCCGACAGGGTCTGATACGCAGTATTTT
>TRBJ2-1|-|-|TRBV7-3
CASSPRGRTNNEQFF
TGTGCCAGCAGCCCTAGAGGTAGGACTAACAATGAGCAGTTCTTC
>TRBJ2-2|-|TRBD2|TRBV4-3
CASSHLSGENTGELFF
TGCGCCAGCAGCCACTTAAGCGGGGAGAACACCGGGGAGCTGTTTTTT
>TRBJ2-2|-|TRBD2|TRBV7-7
CASSLEAGGPGELFF
TGTGCTAGCAGCTTAGAAGCGGGGGGGCCCGGGGAGCTGTTTTTT
>TRBJ1-5|-|-|TRBV5-3
CARSGADSNQPQHF
TGTGCCAGAAGTGGGGCGGATAGCAATCAGCCCCAGCATTTT
>TRBJ2-7|few|-|TRBV29-1
CSVKIQGPYEQYF
TGCAGCGTTAAAATACAGGGACCCTACGAGCAGTACTTC
>TRBJ2-1|-|-|TRBV4-2
CASSPPTQTQGNEQFF
TGTGCCAGCAGCCCGCCTACGCAGACTCAGGGCAATGAGCAGTTCTTC
>TRBJ2-7|-|TRBD1|TRBV19
CASTAGTGPYEQYF
TGTGCCAGTACCGCCGGGACAGGACCCTACGAGCAGTACTTC
>TRBJ2-2|-|-|TRBV28
CASRVLPNTGELFF
TGTGCCAGCAGGGTACTACCTAACACCGGGGAGCTGTTTTTT
>TRBJ2-7|-|TRBD1|TRBV30
CAWSQGAGYEQYF
TGTGCCTGGAGCCAGGGGGCCGGCTACGAGCAGTACTTC
>TRBJ1-2|few|-|TRBV28
CASSLSGGYGYTF
TGTGCCAGCAGTTTATCAGGTGGCTATGGCTACACCTTC
>TRBJ1-1|-|-|TRBV19
CASTGGLRTFF
TGTGCCAGTACCGGGGGGCTGAGAACTTTCTTT
>TRBJ2-3|-|TRBD2|TRBV7-2
CASSSRPGLATDTQYF
TGTGCCAGCAGCTCCCGCCCGGGACTAGCCACAGATACGCAGTATTTT
>TRBJ1-2|once|-|TRBV7-9
CASRPRGSYGYTF
TGTGCCAGCAGACCTAGGGGAAGCTATGGCTACACCTTC
>TRBJ2-7|-|TRBD2|TRBV29-1
CSVGEGRVGPYEQYF
TGCAGCGTTGGTGAAGGGAGGGTGGGGCCCTACGAGCAGTACTTC
>TRBJ2-1|-|TRBD2|TRBV19
CASSTTGTSGSHEQFF
TGTGCCAGTAGTACCACCGGGACTAGCGGGAGCCATGAGCAGTTCTTC
>TRBJ1-3|-|-|TRBV19
CASTSGNTIYF
TGTGCCAGTACTTCTGGAAACACCATATATTTT
>TRBJ1-6|-|TRBD1|TRBV7-2
CASSLDRGYNSPLHF
TGTGCCAGCAGCTTAGACAGGGGGTATAATTCACCCCTCCACTTT
>TRBJ2-5|once|-|TRBV21-1
CASSRARETQYF
TGTGCCAGCAGCAGGGCTCGAGAGACCCAGTACTTC
>TRBJ1-3|-|TRBD1|TRBV12-5
CASGLGTAGNTIYF
TGTGCTAGTGGTCTAGGGACAGCTGGAAACACCATATATTTT
>TRBJ1-1|-|-|TRBV28
CATQTPTEAFF
TGTGCCACACAGACACCCACTGAAGCTTTCTTT
>TRBJ1-4|-|-|TRBV28
CASSLSSGNEKLFF
TGTGCCAGCAGTTTATCTTCGGGAAATGAAAAACTGTTTTTT
>TRBJ1-2|once|TRBD1|TRBV5-4
CASSLQGADGYTF
TGTGCCAGCAGCTTACAGGGGGCTGACGGCTACACCTTC
>TRBJ1-4|-|-|TRBV15
CATSRGGRENEKLFF
TGTGCCACCAGCAGAGGAGGGAGGGAGAATGAAAAACTGTTTTTT
>TRBJ2-5|once|TRBD2|TRBV14
CASSHLLAGVETQYF
TGTGCCAGCAGCCACCTACTAGCGGGGGTAGAGACCCAGTACTTC
>TRBJ2-3|-|TRBD2|TRBV5-1
CASSRRELDTQYF
TGCGCCAGCAGTAGGCGGGAGTTAGATACGCAGTATTTT
>TRBJ1-1|-|TRBD1|TRBV2
CARGQGAEAFF
TGTGCCAGAGGACAGGGCGCTGAAGCTTTCTTT
>TRBJ2-2|-|-|TRBV7-9
CASSIRGPTGELFF
TGTGCCAGCAGCATCAGGGGACCCACCGGGGAGCTGTTTTTT
>TRBJ2-5|-|TRBD1|TRBV28
CASRALTGARGTQYF
TGTGCCAGCAGGGCCTTGACAGGGGCCAGGGGGACCCAGTACTTC
>TRBJ2-7|-|-|TRBV6-1
CASPDPPVGGQYF
TGTGCCAGCCCCGACCCCCCAGTCGGGGGGCAGTACTTC
>TRBJ2-1|-|-|TRBV25-1
CASTPGYRNEQFF
TGTGCCAGCACCCCAGGGTATAGAAATGAGCAGTTCTTC
>TRBJ2-2|-|TRBD1|TRBV5-1
CASRAGGASELFF
TGCGCCAGCAGGGCAGGGGGCGCCTCGGAGCTGTTTTTT